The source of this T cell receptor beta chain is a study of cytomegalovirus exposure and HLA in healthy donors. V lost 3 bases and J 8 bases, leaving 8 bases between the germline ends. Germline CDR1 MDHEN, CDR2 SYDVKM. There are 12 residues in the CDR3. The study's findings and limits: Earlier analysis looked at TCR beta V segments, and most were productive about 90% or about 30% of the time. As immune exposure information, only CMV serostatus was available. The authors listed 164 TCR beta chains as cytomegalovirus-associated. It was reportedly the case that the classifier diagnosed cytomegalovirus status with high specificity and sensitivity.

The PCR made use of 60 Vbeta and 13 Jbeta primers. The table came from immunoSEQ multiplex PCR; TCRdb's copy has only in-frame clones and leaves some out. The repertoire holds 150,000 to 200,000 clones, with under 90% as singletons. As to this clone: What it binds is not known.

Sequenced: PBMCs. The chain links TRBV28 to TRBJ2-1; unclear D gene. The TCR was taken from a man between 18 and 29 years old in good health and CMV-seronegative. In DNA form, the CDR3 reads TGTGCCAGCAGTTTGTTAAGCGATGAGCAGTTCTTC. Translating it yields CASSLLSDEQFF.